The source of this T cell receptor (beta chain) is a study of T cell responses to AZD1222 COVID-19 vaccine. Study at large: Both about-4-week and about-12-week second-dose recipients were combined. Overall study findings and caveats: Spike-spanning, vaccine-associated CD4 TCRs were dominant at 160-218 and 743-854.

V dropped 0 bases and J dropped 7 bases, with 10 bases sitting between them. This CDR3 comprises 14 residues. The germline gives CDR1 MGHRA, CDR2 YSYEKL. This clone appeared a single time. Antigen: not known. Assay: immunoSEQ multiplex PCR; the TCRdb copy retains only in-frame clones and omits some. The sample shows tens of thousands of clones, around 83% of them seen only once. The material was peripheral blood, obtained on day 0 of AZD1222 vaccination. The chain employs TRBV4-1 and TRBJ1-5; no firm D call. This TCR came from an adult in good health. CDR3 loop: CASSQDSRRQPQHF. In nucleotides, the CDR3 is TGCGCCAGCAGCCAAGATTCACGAAGACAGCCCCAGCATTTT.